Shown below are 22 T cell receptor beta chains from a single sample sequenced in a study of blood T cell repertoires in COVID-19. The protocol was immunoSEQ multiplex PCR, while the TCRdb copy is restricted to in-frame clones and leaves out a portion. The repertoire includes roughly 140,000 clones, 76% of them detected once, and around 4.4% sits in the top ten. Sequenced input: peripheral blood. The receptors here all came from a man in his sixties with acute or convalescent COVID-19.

The CDR3 sequence is CASSPQGNGNEKLFF. Here the CDR3 DNA reads TGTGCCAGTAGTCCCCAGGGGAATGGGAATGAAAAACTGTTTTTT. V usage is TRBV19 and J usage is TRBJ1-4, with a weak D call TRBD1 (6 bases). Germline CDR1 LNHDA, CDR2 SQIVND (reference sequence). The CDR3 runs to 15 residues. Between the trimmed V and J ends, which lost 5 bases and 5 bases, there was a span of 15 bases.

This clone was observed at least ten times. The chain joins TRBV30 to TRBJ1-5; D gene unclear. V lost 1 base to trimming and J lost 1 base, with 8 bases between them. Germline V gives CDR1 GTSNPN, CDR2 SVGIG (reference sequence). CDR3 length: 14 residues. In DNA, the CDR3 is TGTGCCTGGAGTGGTTCGGGAAGCAATCAGCCCCAGCATTTT. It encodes CAWSGSGSNQPQHF.

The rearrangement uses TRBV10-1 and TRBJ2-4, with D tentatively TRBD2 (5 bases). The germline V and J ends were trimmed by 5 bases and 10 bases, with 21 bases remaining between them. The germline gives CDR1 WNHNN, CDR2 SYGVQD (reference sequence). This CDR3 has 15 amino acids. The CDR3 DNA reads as TGCGCCAGCAGTCCAACCCCCGGACTTTCGGGAATTCAGTACTTC. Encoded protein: CASSPTPGLSGIQYF.

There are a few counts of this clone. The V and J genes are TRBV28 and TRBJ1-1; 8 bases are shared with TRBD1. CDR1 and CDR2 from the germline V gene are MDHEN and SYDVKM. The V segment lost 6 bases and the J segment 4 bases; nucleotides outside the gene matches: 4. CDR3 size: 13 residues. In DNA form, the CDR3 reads TGTGCCAGCAGGACAGGGGAAAGCACTGAAGCTTTCTTT. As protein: CASRTGESTEAFF.

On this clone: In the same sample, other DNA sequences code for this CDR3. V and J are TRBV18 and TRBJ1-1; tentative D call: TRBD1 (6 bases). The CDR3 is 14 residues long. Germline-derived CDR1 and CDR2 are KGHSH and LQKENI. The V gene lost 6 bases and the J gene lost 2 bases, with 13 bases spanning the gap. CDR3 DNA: TGTGCCAGCTCCCCCTCGGACAGCAACACTGAAGCTTTCTTT. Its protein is CASSPSDSNTEAFF. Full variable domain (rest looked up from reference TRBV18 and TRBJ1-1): NAGVMQNPRHLVRRRGQEARLRCSPMKGHSHVYWYRQLPEEGLKFMVYLQKENIIDESGMPKERFSAEFPKEGPSILRIQQVVRGDSAAYFCASSPSDSNTEAFFGQGTRLTVV.

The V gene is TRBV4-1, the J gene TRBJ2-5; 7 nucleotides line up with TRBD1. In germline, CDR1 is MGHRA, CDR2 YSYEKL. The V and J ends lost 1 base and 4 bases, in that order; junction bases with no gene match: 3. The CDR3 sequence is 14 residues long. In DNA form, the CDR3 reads TGCGCCAGCAGCCAAGGACAGGGTGCAGAGACCCAGTACTTC. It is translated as CASSQGQGAETQYF.

CDR3 sequence: CASSPGLGEQYF. The CDR3 DNA is TGTGCCAGCAGTCCCGGACTGGGCGAGCAGTACTTC. The chain links TRBV12-3 or TRBV12-4 to TRBJ2-7; tentative D call: TRBD2 (5 bases). Deletions cut 5 bases from V and 6 bases from J, with 11 bases between. The CDR3 has 12 residues.

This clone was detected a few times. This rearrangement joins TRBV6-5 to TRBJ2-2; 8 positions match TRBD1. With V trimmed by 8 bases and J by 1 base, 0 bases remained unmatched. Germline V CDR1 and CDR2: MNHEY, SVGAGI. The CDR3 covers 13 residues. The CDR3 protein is CASGTGNTGELFF. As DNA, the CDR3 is TGTGCCAGCGGGACAGGGAACACCGGGGAGCTGTTTTTT.

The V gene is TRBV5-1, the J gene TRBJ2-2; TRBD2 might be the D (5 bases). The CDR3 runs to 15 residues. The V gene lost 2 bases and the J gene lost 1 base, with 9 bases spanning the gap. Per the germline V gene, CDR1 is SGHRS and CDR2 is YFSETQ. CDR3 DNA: TGCGCCAGCAGCTTTGCCAGCGGGAACACCGGGGAGCTGTTTTTT. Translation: CASSFASGNTGELFF.

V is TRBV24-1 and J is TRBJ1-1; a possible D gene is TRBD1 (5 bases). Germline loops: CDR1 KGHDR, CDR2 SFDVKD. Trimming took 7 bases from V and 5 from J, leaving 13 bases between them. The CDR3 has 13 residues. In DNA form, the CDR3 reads TGTGCCACCAGAGGGACGGAGGGGACTGAAGCTTTCTTT. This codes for CATRGTEGTEAFF.

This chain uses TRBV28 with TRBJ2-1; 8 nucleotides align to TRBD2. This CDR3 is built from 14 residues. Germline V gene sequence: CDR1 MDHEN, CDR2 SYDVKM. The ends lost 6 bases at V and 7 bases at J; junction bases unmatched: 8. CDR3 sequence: CASRSSGEWNEQFF. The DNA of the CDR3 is TGTGCCAGCAGGAGTAGCGGGGAGTGGAATGAGCAGTTCTTC.

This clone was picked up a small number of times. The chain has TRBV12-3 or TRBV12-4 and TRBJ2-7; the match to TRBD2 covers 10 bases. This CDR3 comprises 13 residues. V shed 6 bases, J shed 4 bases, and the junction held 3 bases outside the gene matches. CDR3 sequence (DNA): TGTGCCAGCAGCGGGACTAGCGTGTACGAGCAGTACTTC. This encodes CASSGTSVYEQYF.

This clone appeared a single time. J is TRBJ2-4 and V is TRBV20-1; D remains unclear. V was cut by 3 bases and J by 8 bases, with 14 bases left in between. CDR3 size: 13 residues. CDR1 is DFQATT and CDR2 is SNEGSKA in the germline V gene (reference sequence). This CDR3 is CSASGLSVDIQYF. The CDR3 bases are TGCAGTGCTAGTGGTTTGAGTGTAGACATTCAGTACTTC.

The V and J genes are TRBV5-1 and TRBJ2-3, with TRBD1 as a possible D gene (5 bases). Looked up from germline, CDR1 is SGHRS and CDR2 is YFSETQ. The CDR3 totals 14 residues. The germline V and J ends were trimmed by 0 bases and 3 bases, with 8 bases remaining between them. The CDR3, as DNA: TGCGCCAGCAGCTTGGTTCAGGGTACAGATACGCAGTATTTT. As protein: CASSLVQGTDTQYF.

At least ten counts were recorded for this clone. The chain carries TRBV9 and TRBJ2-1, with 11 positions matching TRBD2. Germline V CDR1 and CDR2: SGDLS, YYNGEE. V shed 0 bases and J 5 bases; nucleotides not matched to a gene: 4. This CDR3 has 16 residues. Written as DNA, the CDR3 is TGTGCCAGCAGCGTAGGTTTGGGACTAGCGGACAATGAGCAGTTCTTC. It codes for CASSVGLGLADNEQFF.

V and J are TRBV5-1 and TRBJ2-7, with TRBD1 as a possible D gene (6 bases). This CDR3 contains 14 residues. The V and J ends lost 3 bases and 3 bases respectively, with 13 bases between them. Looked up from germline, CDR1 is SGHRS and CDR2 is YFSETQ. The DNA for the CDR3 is TGCGCCAGCAGCTCTAGACAGGACGACTACGAGCAGTACTTC. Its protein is CASSSRQDDYEQYF.

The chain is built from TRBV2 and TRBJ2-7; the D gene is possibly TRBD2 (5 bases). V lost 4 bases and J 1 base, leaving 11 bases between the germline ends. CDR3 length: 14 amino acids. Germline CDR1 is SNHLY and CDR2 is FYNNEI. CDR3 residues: CASSGGWTSYEQYF. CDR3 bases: TGTGCCAGCAGTGGCGGCTGGACTTCCTACGAGCAGTACTTC.

The CDR3 region has the DNA TGCGCCAGCAGTGATCGCAGGGTCCAAGAGACCCAGTACTTC. Amino acid sequence: CASSDRRVQETQYF. V is TRBV10-2 and J is TRBJ2-5; TRBD1 is a possible D gene (5 bases). CDR1 WSHSY and CDR2 SAAADI come from the germline V gene. Trimming stripped 3 bases from V and 1 base from J, with 9 bases between. This CDR3 has 14 amino acids.

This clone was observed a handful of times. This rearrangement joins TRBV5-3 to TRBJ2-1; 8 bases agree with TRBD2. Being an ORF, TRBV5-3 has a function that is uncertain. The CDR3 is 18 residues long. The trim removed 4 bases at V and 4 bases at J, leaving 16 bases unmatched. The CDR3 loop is CARSPMAGGLGSYNEQFF. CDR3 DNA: TGTGCCAGAAGCCCCATGGCGGGAGGTTTGGGATCATACAATGAGCAGTTCTTC.

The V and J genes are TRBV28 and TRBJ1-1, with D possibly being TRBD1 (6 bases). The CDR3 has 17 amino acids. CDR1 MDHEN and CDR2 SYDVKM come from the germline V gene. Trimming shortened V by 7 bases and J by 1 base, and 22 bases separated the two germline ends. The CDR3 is CASTPGGGGIGNTEAFF. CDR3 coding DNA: TGTGCCAGCACCCCCGGAGGGGGAGGGATCGGGAACACTGAAGCTTTCTTT.

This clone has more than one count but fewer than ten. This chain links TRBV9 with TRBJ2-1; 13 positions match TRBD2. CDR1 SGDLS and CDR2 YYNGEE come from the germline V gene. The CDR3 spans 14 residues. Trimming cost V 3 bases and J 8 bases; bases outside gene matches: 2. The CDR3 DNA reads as TGTGCCAGCAGCGCGGGGACTAGCGGGGATGAGCAGTTCTTC. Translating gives CASSAGTSGDEQFF.

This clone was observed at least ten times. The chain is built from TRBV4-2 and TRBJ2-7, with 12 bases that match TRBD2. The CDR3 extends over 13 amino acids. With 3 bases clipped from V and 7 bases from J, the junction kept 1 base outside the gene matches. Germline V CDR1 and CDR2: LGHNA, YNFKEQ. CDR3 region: CASSQTSGREQYF. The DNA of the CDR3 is TGTGCCAGCAGCCAGACTAGCGGGAGAGAGCAGTACTTC.